These 19 T cell receptor beta chains came from one sample sequenced in a study of blood T cell repertoires in COVID-19. Assay used: immunoSEQ multiplex PCR; TCRdb lists only in-frame clones, some missing. The sample carries roughly 250,000 clones, approximately 87% recorded once. Material: peripheral blood. Receptors were obtained from a human donor in a cohort sampled during active COVID-19.

This clone was counted a single time. The J gene is TRBJ2-5, the V gene TRBV12-3 or TRBV12-4; maybe TRBD1 (5 bases). Trimming stripped 2 bases from V and 7 bases from J, with 5 bases between. This CDR3 comprises 11 residues. The CDR3 spells CASSLRGTQYF. CDR3 nucleotide sequence: TGTGCCAGCAGTTTAAGGGGGACCCAGTACTTC.

V usage is TRBV2 and J usage is TRBJ2-5, with 8 bases lining up with TRBD1. J gave up 2 bases and V 6 bases, and 5 bases lay outside the gene matches. The germline V gene has CDR1 SNHLY and CDR2 FYNNEI. This CDR3 spans 14 amino acids. CDR3 protein: CASRRDRLQETQYF. The CDR3 nucleotides are TGTGCCAGCAGAAGGGACAGGTTACAAGAGACCCAGTACTTC.

J is TRBJ2-3 and V is TRBV28, with TRBD2 identical over 11 bases. Germline lookup yields CDR1 MDHEN and CDR2 SYDVKM. The CDR3 consists of 15 residues. V trimming: 7 bases; J trimming: 2 bases; junction bases outside the gene matches: 5. The CDR3 sequence: CASTIAGGLTDTQYF. DNA of the CDR3: TGTGCCAGCACAATAGCGGGGGGGCTCACAGATACGCAGTATTTT.

This clone was observed a single time. V and J are TRBV7-9 and TRBJ1-1, with a possible D match to TRBD1 (5 bases). CDR1 SEHNR and CDR2 FQNEAQ come from the germline V gene (reference sequence). V was pared by 0 bases and J by 6 bases, with 11 bases between. The length of the CDR3 is 14 residues. CDR3 in amino acids: CASSLAAGRAEAFF. DNA for the CDR3: TGTGCCAGCAGCTTAGCGGCAGGGCGAGCTGAAGCTTTCTTT.

This clone was counted a single time. This chain connects TRBV4-2 to TRBJ2-3; TRBD2 aligns across 10 bases. Germline values: CDR1 LGHNA, CDR2 YNFKEQ. V was clipped by 0 bases and J by 7 bases; unmatched bases: 13. The CDR3 covers 18 residues. In DNA form, the CDR3 reads TGTGCCAGCAGCCAAGATTGGAGGGCTAGCGGGGGAGGGAATACGCAGTATTTT. Amino acid sequence: CASSQDWRASGGGNTQYF.

The chain has TRBV5-4 and TRBJ1-3; the D gene is possibly TRBD1 (5 bases). The CDR3 is made up of 16 amino acids. Germline CDR1 reads SGHNT; CDR2 reads YYREEE (reference sequence). Trimming cost V 0 bases and J 4 bases, with 14 bases left between them. As DNA, the CDR3 is TGTGCCAGCAGCTTGGCCGGGGGGATGCAAGGAAACACCATATATTTT. This gives the protein CASSLAGGMQGNTIYF.

This clone was observed a few times. The rearrangement uses TRBV6-4 and TRBJ2-1; tentatively, D is TRBD2 (6 bases). This CDR3 has 15 residues. CDR1 is MRHNA and CDR2 is SNTAGT in the germline V gene. V lost 0 bases and J 0 bases, leaving 6 bases between the germline ends. Written as DNA, the CDR3 is TGTGCCAGCAGTGACTCTAGCGGCTCCTACAATGAGCAGTTCTTC. This translates into CASSDSSGSYNEQFF.

The genes are TRBV6-5 and TRBJ1-2; 7 nucleotides align to TRBD1. The CDR3 has 15 residues. Germline CDR1 MNHEY, CDR2 SVGAGI. Trimming removed 2 bases from V and 4 bases from J; junction bases left unmatched: 7. CDR3 residues: CASSYRVTGAYGYTF. CDR3 DNA: TGTGCCAGCAGTTACAGGGTAACAGGGGCCTATGGCTACACCTTC.

The gene calls are TRBV9 and TRBJ2-7; D remains ambiguous. CDR3 length: 14 amino acids. Germline CDR1 reads SGDLS; CDR2 reads YYNGEE. Trimming removed 0 bases from V and 3 bases from J, with 10 bases in between. CDR3 coding DNA: TGTGCCAGCAGCGTAGATTCCGTTCGCTACGAGCAGTACTTC. Its translation is CASSVDSVRYEQYF.

V and J are TRBV27 and TRBJ2-7; a weak D match, TRBD2 (6 bases). The V end was cut by 5 bases, the J end by 2 bases, with 13 bases between. The CDR3 has 14 amino acids. The germline V gene encodes CDR1 MNHEY and CDR2 SMNVEV (reference sequence). Here the CDR3 reads CASSPRPGAYEQYF. The CDR3 nucleotides read TGTGCCAGCAGTCCTCGGCCGGGGGCCTACGAGCAGTACTTC.

The V and J genes are TRBV7-2 and TRBJ1-6; no reliable D call. Germline CDR1 SGHTA, CDR2 FQGNSA. Trimming cost V 3 bases and J 7 bases, with 10 bases left between them. CDR3 length equals 14 residues. CDR3 in amino acids: CASSLGAINSPLHF. The CDR3 DNA sequence: TGTGCCAGCAGCTTGGGAGCGATCAATTCACCCCTCCACTTT.

This clone was recorded once. This chain links TRBV7-6 with TRBJ2-1; 13 bases map to TRBD2. The CDR3 runs 15 residues. Germline values: CDR1 SGHVS, CDR2 FNYEAQ. Trimming took 6 bases from V and 7 from J; bases not matched to a gene: 6. The DNA for the CDR3 is TGTGCCAGCAGTCTCGGACTAGCGGGAGAAAATGAGCAGTTCTTC. It codes for CASSLGLAGENEQFF. Complete variable domain (other parts from reference TRBV7-6 and TRBJ2-1): GAGVSQSPRYKVTKRGQDVALRCDPISGHVSLYWYRQALGQGPEFLTYFNYEAQQDKSGLPNDRFSAERPEGSISTLTIQRTEQRDSAMYRCASSLGLAGENEQFFGPGTRLTVL.

The chain couples TRBV3-1 (or the pseudogene TRBV3-2) to TRBJ1-2; a possible D gene is TRBD1 (5 bases). Germline V gives CDR1 LGHDT, CDR2 YNNKEL (reference sequence). V was shortened by 7 bases and J by 4 bases, with 16 bases between the two germline ends. CDR3 length: 14 residues. The CDR3 reads CASTLTGGGYGYTF. CDR3 DNA: TGTGCCAGCACCCTAACCGGGGGTGGCTATGGCTACACCTTC.

This clone was detected only a few times. The identical CDR3 is also encoded by other nucleotide sequences in the sample. J is TRBJ1-1 and V is TRBV5-1, with D uncertain. V was cut by 0 bases and J by 1 base, with 7 bases left in between. Germline V gives CDR1 SGHRS, CDR2 YFSETQ. This CDR3 region has 14 residues. CDR3 sequence reads: CASSLGGGNTEAFF. CDR3 DNA sequence: TGCGCCAGCAGCTTGGGGGGAGGGAACACTGAAGCTTTCTTT.

The chain carries TRBV19 and TRBJ2-6; D may be TRBD2 (6 bases). Trimming pared 6 bases from V and 1 base from J, leaving 19 bases between. Germline V gene data show CDR1 as LNHDA and CDR2 as SQIVND (reference sequence). The CDR3 sequence is 18 residues long. The CDR3 bases are TGTGCCAGTAGACAGATCGGGAGTCTACTTTCTGGGGCCAACGTCCTGACTTTC. Translation gives CASRQIGSLLSGANVLTF.

The gene calls are TRBV7-9 and TRBJ1-2, with D perhaps TRBD1 (6 bases). V lost 5 bases and J 1 base, leaving 14 bases between the germline ends. CDR1 is SEHNR and CDR2 is FQNEAQ in the germline V gene (reference sequence). The CDR3 extends over 15 amino acids. CDR3 in amino acids: CASSRQGFGNYGYTF. The CDR3 DNA reads as TGTGCCAGCAGCCGTCAGGGGTTCGGTAACTATGGCTACACCTTC.

This clone was counted a few times. The chain employs TRBV7-4 and TRBJ2-2; D possibly corresponds to TRBD2 (7 bases). This CDR3 spans 16 amino acids. Trimming took 3 bases from V and 7 from J, leaving 18 bases between them. Per the germline V gene, CDR1 is SGHVT and CDR2 is SQSDAQ. The CDR3 region has the DNA TGTGCCAGCAGCTTTTGGCGGGGGCTTGTAATCGGGGAGCTGTTTTTT. It yields the protein CASSFWRGLVIGELFF.

This clone showed up many times. This sequence joins TRBV6-5 and TRBJ2-2; 9 nucleotides agree with TRBD1. This CDR3 spans 13 amino acids. J was trimmed by 6 bases and V by 6 bases; bases with no gene match: 2. The germline V gene has CDR1 MNHEY and CDR2 SVGAGI. CDR3 bases: TGTGCCAGCAGCGGGACAGGGCCCGGGGAGCTGTTTTTT. Protein: CASSGTGPGELFF.

This clone was seen once. CDR3 amino acids: CAISEWGTGNEKLFF. The CDR3 DNA is TGTGCCATCAGTGAATGGGGGACAGGGAATGAAAAACTGTTTTTT. The rearrangement joins TRBV10-3 to TRBJ1-4; 9 bases align to TRBD1. V shed 3 bases and J 5 bases; nucleotides not matched to a gene: 4. Germline V gene lookup returns CDR1 ENHRY and CDR2 SYGVKD. The CDR3 sequence is 15 residues long.